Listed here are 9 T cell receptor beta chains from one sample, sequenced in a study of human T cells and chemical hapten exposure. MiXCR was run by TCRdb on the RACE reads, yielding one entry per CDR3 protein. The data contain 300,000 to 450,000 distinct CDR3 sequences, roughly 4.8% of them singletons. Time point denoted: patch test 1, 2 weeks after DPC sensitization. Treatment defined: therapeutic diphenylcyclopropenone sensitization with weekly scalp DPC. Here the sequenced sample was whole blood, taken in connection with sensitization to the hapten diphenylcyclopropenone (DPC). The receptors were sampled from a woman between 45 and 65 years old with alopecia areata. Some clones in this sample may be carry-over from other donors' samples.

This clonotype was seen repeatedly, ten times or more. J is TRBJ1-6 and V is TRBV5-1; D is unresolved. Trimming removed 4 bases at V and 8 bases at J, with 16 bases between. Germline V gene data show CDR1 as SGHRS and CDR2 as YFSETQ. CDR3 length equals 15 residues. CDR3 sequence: CASSPTPYYDSPLHF. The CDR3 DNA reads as TGCGCCAGCAGCCCAACTCCCTATTACGATTCACCCCTCCACTTT.

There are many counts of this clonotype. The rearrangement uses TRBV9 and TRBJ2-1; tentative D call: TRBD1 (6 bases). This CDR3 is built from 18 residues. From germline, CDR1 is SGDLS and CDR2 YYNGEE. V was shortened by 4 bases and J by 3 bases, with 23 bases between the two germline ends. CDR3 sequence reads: CASSIPFIGQPFYNEQFF. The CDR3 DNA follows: TGTGCCAGCAGCATCCCCTTTATTGGACAGCCTTTCTACAATGAGCAGTTCTTC.

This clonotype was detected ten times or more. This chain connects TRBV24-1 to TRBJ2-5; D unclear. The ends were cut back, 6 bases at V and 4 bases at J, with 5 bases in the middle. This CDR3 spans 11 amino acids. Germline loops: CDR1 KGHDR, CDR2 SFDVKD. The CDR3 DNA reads TGTGCCACCAGTCCCCGAGAGACCCAGTACTTC. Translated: CATSPRETQYF.

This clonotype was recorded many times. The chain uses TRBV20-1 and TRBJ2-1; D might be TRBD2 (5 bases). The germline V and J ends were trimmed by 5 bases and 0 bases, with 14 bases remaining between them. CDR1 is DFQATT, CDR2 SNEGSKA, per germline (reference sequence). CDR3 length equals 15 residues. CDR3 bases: TGCAGTGCTCCCCTCGGACTCCTCTCCTACAATGAGCAGTTCTTC. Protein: CSAPLGLLSYNEQFF.

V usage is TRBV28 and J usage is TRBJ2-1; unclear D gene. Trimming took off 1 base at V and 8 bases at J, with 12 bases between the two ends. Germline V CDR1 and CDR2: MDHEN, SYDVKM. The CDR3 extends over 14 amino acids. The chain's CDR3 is CASSLSGSWDEQFF. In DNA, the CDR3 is TGTGCCAGCAGTTTATCGGGTTCCTGGGATGAGCAGTTCTTC.

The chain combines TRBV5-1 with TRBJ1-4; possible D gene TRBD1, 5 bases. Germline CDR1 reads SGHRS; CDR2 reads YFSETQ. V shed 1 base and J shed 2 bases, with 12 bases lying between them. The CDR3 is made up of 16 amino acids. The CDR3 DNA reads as TGCGCCAGCAGCTTGCAAACAGGCACCACTAATGAAAAACTGTTTTTT. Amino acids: CASSLQTGTTNEKLFF.

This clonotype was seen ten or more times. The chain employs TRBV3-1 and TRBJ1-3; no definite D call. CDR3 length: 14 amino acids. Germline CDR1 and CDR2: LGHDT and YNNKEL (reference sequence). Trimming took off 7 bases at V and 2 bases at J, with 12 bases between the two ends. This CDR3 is CASTSTRTGNTIYF. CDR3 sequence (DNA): TGTGCCAGCACCTCTACCAGGACTGGAAACACCATATATTTT.

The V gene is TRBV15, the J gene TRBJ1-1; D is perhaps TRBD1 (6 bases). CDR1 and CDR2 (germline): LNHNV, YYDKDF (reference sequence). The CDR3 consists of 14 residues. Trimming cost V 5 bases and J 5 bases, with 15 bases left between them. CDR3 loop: CATSGPIGGTEAFF. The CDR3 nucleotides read TGTGCCACCAGCGGCCCAATAGGGGGGACTGAAGCTTTCTTT.

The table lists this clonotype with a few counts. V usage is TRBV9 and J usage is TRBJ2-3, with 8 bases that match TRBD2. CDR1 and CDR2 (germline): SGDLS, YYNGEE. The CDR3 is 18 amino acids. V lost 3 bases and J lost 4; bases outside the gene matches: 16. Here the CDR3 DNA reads TGTGCCAGCAGCGCCTCTTCCGGAGCGGGGGAGGGAGCAGATACGCAGTATTTT. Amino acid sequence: CASSASSGAGEGADTQYF.